This T cell receptor beta chain was profiled in a study of control samples from healthy donors and cancer patients (dated by TCRdb to 2020 to 2021). Receptor libraries were prepared by the immunoSEQ multiplex PCR assay. The clones in this table, taken by TCRdb from immuneACCESS, are in-frame only. Not every clone is retained; where verified, under half of the shortfall comes from an unresolved V gene, and the cause of the rest is unknown. In all, the sample holds approximately 170,000 clones, and roughly 88% of those were seen once. Roughly 5.3% of the sample belongs to the ten largest clones. Including cysteine and phenylalanine, the CDR3 has 14 amino acids. Only CDR3 DNA is held: 42 bases, read in frame from base 1. Trimming removed 3 bases from V and 3 bases from J, leaving 11 bases between the germline ends. The germline V gene encodes CDR1 SNHLY and CDR2 FYNNEI. A note on this clone: The clone's antigen remains unknown. No clone much larger than this one lies a single base away; base qualities are absent.

The chain was built from TRBV2 and TRBJ1-1; tentative D gene TRBD1, with 6 bases matching. What was sequenced was blood. The sequence came from a woman aged 30 to 39 in good health. The CDR3 region: CASSERGGDTEAFF. The DNA reads TGTGCCAGCAGTGAGAGGGGGGGCGACACTGAAGCTTTCTTT.